This T cell receptor beta chain was sequenced for a study of response to subunit inactivated influenza vaccine. The CDR3 has 13 amino acids. V was clipped by 1 base and J by 6 bases; unmatched bases: 4. Germline V gene data show CDR1 as SGHNT and CDR2 as YYREEE (reference sequence). MiXCR was run by TCRdb on the RT-PCR reads, yielding one entry per CDR3 protein. In the table there are roughly 780,000 distinct CDR3 sequences, about 18% of which are singletons. The receptor was derived from a man between 45 and 60 years old who received an inactivated influenza vaccine. Source: PBMCs from blood, taken roughly 5 days after vaccination. The chain joins TRBV5-4 to TRBJ2-7, with 7 bases identical to TRBD1. CDR3: CASSLNRGFEQYF. The CDR3 coding sequence is TGTGCCAGCAGCTTGAACAGGGGTTTCGAGCAGTACTTC.